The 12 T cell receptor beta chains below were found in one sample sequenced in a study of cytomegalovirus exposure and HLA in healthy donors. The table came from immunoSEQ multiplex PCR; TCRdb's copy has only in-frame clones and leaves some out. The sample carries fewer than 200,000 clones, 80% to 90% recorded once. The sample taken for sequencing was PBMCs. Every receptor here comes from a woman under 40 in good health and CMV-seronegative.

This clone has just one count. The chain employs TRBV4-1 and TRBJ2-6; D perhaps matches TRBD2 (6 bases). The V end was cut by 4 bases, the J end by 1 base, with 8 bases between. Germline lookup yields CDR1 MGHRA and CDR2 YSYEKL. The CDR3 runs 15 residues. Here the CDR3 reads CASSPGTSGANVLTF. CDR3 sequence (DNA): TGCGCCAGCAGCCCAGGGACTTCTGGGGCCAACGTCCTGACTTTC.

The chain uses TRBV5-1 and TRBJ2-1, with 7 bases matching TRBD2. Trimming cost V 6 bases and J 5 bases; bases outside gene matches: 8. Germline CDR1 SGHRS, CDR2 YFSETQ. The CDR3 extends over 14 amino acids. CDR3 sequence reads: CASTSGTGNNEQFF. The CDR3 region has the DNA TGCGCCAGCACGAGCGGGACCGGCAACAATGAGCAGTTCTTC.

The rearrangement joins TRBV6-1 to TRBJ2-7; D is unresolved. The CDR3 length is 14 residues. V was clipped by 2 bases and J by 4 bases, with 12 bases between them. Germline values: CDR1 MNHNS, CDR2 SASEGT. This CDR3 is CASSELPGRYEQYF. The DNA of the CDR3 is TGTGCCAGCAGTGAACTCCCAGGTCGTTACGAGCAGTACTTC.

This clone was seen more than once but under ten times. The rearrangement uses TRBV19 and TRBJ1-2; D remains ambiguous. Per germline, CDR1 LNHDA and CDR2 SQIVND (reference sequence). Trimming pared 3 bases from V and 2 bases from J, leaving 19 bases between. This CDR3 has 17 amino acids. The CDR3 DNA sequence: TGTGCCAGTAGTATGTCCTTCAGCGGAAGTTCGAACTATGGCTACACCTTC. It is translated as CASSMSFSGSSNYGYTF. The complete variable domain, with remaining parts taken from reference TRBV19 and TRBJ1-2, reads DGGITQSPKYLFRKEGQNVTLSCEQNLNHDAMYWYRQDPGQGLRLIYYSQIVNDFQKGDIAEGYSVSREKKESFPLTVTSAQKNPTAFYLCASSMSFSGSSNYGYTFGSGTRLTVV.

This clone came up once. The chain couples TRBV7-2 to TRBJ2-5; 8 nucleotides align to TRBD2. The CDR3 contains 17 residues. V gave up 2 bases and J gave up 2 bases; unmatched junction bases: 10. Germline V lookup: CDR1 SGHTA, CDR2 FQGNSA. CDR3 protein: CASSLSVTGGPQETQYF. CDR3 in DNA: TGTGCCAGCAGCTTATCTGTGACGGGGGGGCCACAAGAGACCCAGTACTTC.

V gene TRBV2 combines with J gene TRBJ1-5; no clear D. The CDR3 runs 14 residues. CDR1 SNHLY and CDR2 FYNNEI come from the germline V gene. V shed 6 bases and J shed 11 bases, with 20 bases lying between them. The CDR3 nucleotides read TGTGCCAGCAGCGCATCTTTTGGCCTTACGACCCAGCATTTT. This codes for CASSASFGLTTQHF. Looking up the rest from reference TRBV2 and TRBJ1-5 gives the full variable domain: EPEVTQTPSHQVTQMGQEVILRCVPISNHLYFYWYRQILGQKVEFLVSFYNNEISEKSEIFDDQFSVERPDGSNFTLKIRSTKLEDSAMYFCASSASFGLTTQHFGDGTRLSIL.

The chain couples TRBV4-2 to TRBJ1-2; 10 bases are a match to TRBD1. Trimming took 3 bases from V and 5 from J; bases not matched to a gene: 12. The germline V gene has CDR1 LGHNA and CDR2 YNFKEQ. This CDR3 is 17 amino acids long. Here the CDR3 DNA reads TGTGCCAGCAGCCAGGAAACCGGGACAGGGGTTGGATATGGCTACACCTTC. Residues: CASSQETGTGVGYGYTF.

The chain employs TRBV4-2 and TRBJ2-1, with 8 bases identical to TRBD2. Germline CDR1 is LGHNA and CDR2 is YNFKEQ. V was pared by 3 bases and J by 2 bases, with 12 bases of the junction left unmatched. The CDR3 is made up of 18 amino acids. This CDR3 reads CASSQTLWGGGTYNEQFF. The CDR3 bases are TGTGCCAGCAGCCAGACTCTCTGGGGCGGGGGGACCTACAATGAGCAGTTCTTC.

The CDR3 sequence is CASSRRPAGETGELFF. CDR3 DNA sequence: TGTGCCAGCAGTCGACGGCCGGCCGGGGAAACCGGGGAGCTGTTTTTT. This sequence joins TRBV6-6 and TRBJ2-2, with D perhaps matching TRBD2 (5 bases). V was cut by 5 bases and J by 5 bases, with 18 bases left in between. The CDR3 has 16 residues. Germline assignment: CDR1 MNHNY and CDR2 SVGAGI (reference sequence).

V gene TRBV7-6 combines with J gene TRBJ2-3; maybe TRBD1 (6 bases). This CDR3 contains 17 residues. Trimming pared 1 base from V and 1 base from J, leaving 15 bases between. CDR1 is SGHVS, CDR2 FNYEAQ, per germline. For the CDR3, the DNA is TGTGCCAGCAGCTTAGGTCGGGGCAGGGGAGGCACAGATACGCAGTATTTT. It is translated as CASSLGRGRGGTDTQYF.

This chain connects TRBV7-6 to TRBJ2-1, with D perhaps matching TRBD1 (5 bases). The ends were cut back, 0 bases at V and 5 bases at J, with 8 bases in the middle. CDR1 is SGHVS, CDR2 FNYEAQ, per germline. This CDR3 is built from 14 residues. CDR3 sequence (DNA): TGTGCCAGCAGCTTAGCGGCAGGGAACAATGAGCAGTTCTTC. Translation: CASSLAAGNNEQFF.

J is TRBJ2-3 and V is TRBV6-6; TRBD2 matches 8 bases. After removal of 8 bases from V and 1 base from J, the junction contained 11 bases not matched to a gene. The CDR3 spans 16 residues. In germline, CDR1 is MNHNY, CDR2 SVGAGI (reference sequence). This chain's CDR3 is CASRRTAGGGTDTQYF. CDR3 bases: TGTGCCAGCCGCCGGACCGCGGGGGGCGGCACAGATACGCAGTATTTT.